This T cell receptor beta chain was sequenced for a study of blood T cell repertoires in COVID-19. CDR1 and CDR2 from the germline V gene are MDHEN and SYDVKM. V gave up 7 bases and J gave up 0 bases, with 9 bases separating them. CDR3 length: 13 residues. Per the authors' pipeline: Amplification with reference gene primers provided the estimates of nucleated cell counts. The data were produced by immunoSEQ multiplex PCR, yet TCRdb's version contains in-frame clones alone and is incomplete. That table furnishes V, J and clone size, whereas the DNA furnished D and trimming. The repertoire holds approximately 49,000 clones, with about four fifths as singletons.

Sample: peripheral blood. The chain recombines TRBV28 with TRBJ1-1, with D perhaps TRBD1 (5 bases). The TCR comes from a woman aged 80 or over with COVID-19, enrolled during active disease. In DNA form, the CDR3 reads TGTGCCAGCAACAGACAGATGAACACTGAAGCTTTCTTT. Translated: CASNRQMNTEAFF.